The 29 T cell receptor beta chains below were found in one sample sequenced in a study of vaccination effects on CD4 cells after COVID-19. Antigen-specific CD4+ T cells expanded by the ViraFEST assay with viral peptide pools were then sequenced. The authors isolated CD4+ T cells after around 9 days of culture. The protocol was immunoSEQ multiplex PCR, while the TCRdb copy is restricted to in-frame clones and leaves out a portion. The table includes roughly 50,000 clones, around 75% detected once. No antigen is known for these receptors. The sample in question was CD4+ T cells from PBMCs cultured with HCoV-229E spike peptides, obtained before COVID-19 vaccination. These TCRs come from a human donor who received a COVID-19 vaccine.

The chain employs TRBV13 and TRBJ2-3; 9 bases match TRBD2. V dropped 2 bases and J dropped 7; count of bases not matched to a gene: 10. This CDR3 comprises 16 residues. Per germline, CDR1 PRHDT and CDR2 FYEKMQ (reference sequence). Written as DNA, the CDR3 is TGTGCCAGCAGCTTAAAGACTAACAGCGGGGGGAATACGCAGTATTTT. It translates to CASSLKTNSGGNTQYF. The full variable domain, completed using reference TRBV13 and TRBJ2-3, is AAGVIQSPRHLIKEKRETATLKCYPIPRHDTVYWYQQGPGQDPQFLISFYEKMQSDKGSIPDRFSAQQFSDYHSELNMSSLELGDSALYFCASSLKTNSGGNTQYFGPGTRLTVL.

The V and J genes are TRBV5-1 and TRBJ1-6; D gene ambiguous. Germline V CDR1 and CDR2: SGHRS, YFSETQ. The CDR3 extends over 17 amino acids. V shed 0 bases and J shed 2 bases, with 12 bases lying between them. CDR3 nucleotides: TGCGCCAGCAGCTTGGCTGGTACAGCAGCCTATAATTCACCCCTCCACTTT. It is translated as CASSLAGTAAYNSPLHF.

The V gene is TRBV2, the J gene TRBJ1-2, with D tentatively TRBD1 (5 bases). This CDR3 contains 16 residues. The germline V and J ends were trimmed by 2 bases and 2 bases, with 15 bases remaining between them. The germline gives CDR1 SNHLY, CDR2 FYNNEI. This CDR3 reads CASSEFPGGGNYGYTF. CDR3 bases: TGTGCCAGCAGTGAATTCCCGGGGGGGGGAAACTATGGCTACACCTTC.

The chain joins TRBV24-1 to TRBJ2-1; D may be TRBD1 (6 bases). The germline V gene encodes CDR1 KGHDR and CDR2 SFDVKD. The CDR3 covers 15 residues. The V gene lost 0 bases and the J gene lost 8 bases, with 13 bases spanning the gap. CDR3 loop: CATSDLRDTSDEQFF. CDR3 bases: TGTGCCACCAGTGATTTGCGGGACACCTCCGATGAGCAGTTCTTC.

This chain connects TRBV29-1 to TRBJ1-1, with a possible D match to TRBD1 (5 bases). Trimming took 6 bases from V and 1 from J, leaving 12 bases between them. Per the germline V gene, CDR1 is SQVTM and CDR2 is ANQGSEA. CDR3 length equals 13 residues. In DNA, the CDR3 is TGCAGCGTCGGGGGGGAGACGAACACTGAAGCTTTCTTT. Translation gives CSVGGETNTEAFF.

This clone was detected only once. This rearrangement joins TRBV9 to TRBJ2-1, with TRBD2 matching 10 bases. V lost 0 bases to trimming and J lost 8 bases; unmatched junction nucleotides: 11. The CDR3 is made up of 17 amino acids. CDR1 is SGDLS, CDR2 YYNGEE, per germline. The chain's CDR3 is CASSVASSSGGSYEQFF. CDR3 coding DNA: TGTGCCAGCAGCGTAGCATCTTCTAGCGGGGGTTCTTATGAGCAGTTCTTC.

The gene calls are TRBV7-8 and TRBJ1-1; 7 bases are a match to TRBD1. This CDR3 contains 15 residues. Germline CDR1 and CDR2: SGHVS and FQNEAQ. Trimming cost V 2 bases and J 1 base; bases outside gene matches: 4. The CDR3 reads CASSLMTGTNTEAFF. CDR3 sequence (DNA): TGTGCCAGCAGCTTAATGACAGGGACGAACACTGAAGCTTTCTTT.

The J gene is TRBJ2-2, the V gene TRBV7-6; 8 bases line up with TRBD2. The CDR3 is 15 residues long. Germline V gives CDR1 SGHVS, CDR2 FNYEAQ. Trimming removed 1 base from V and 6 bases from J; junction bases left unmatched: 4. The CDR3 DNA sequence: TGTGCCAGCAGCTTAGTCGGACTAGCTTCCGGGGAGCTGTTTTTT. Translating it yields CASSLVGLASGELFF.

The chain is built from TRBV28 and TRBJ1-5, with 9 bases identical to TRBD1. This CDR3 region has 14 residues. CDR1 is MDHEN and CDR2 is SYDVKM in the germline V gene. The V gene end was trimmed by 5 bases and the J gene end by 6 bases; junction bases not matched to a gene: 5. CDR3 loop: CASSITGGVQPQHF. DNA of the CDR3: TGTGCCAGCAGTATTACAGGGGGCGTTCAGCCCCAGCATTTT.

V gene TRBV27 combines with J gene TRBJ1-5; TRBD1 is a possible D gene (5 bases). This CDR3 spans 16 amino acids. Germline CDR1 MNHEY, CDR2 SMNVEV (reference sequence). With 2 bases removed from V and 0 bases from J, the gap between germline ends came to 11 bases. The CDR3 nucleotides read TGTGCCAGCAGTTTACGGGGGGTATATAGCAATCAGCCCCAGCATTTT. It translates to CASSLRGVYSNQPQHF.

This clone was observed a few times. The chain links TRBV5-1 to TRBJ2-4, with D perhaps matching TRBD2 (5 bases). The V and J ends lost 0 bases and 10 bases respectively, with 14 bases between them. The CDR3 length is 14 residues. CDR1 is SGHRS, CDR2 YFSETQ, per germline. CDR3 in DNA: TGCGCCAGCAGCTTGGGGCCCGGCCGGGAAATTCAGTACTTC. Translation: CASSLGPGREIQYF. Complete variable domain (other parts from reference TRBV5-1 and TRBJ2-4): KAGVTQTPRYLIKTRGQQVTLSCSPISGHRSVSWYQQTPGQGLQFLFEYFSETQRNKGNFPGRFSGRQFSNSRSEMNVSTLELGDSALYLCASSLGPGREIQYFGAGTRLSVL.

This chain uses TRBV4-2 with TRBJ2-1; 8 bases match TRBD2. The CDR3 is 14 residues long. Losses at the gene ends were 8 bases for V and 6 bases for J; bases not matched to a gene: 9. The germline gives CDR1 LGHNA, CDR2 YNFKEQ. The CDR3 loop is CASQRAGVGNEQFF. The CDR3 nucleotides read TGTGCCAGCCAACGAGCGGGGGTCGGCAATGAGCAGTTCTTC.

The chain couples TRBV3-1 (or the pseudogene TRBV3-2) to TRBJ1-2, with D possibly being TRBD1 (5 bases). V lost 3 bases to trimming and J lost 4 bases, with 9 bases between them. CDR1 is LGHDT, CDR2 YNNKEL, per germline (reference sequence). This CDR3 contains 13 residues. CDR3 sequence reads: CASSQSGVYGYTF. The CDR3 DNA reads as TGTGCCAGCAGCCAGTCGGGGGTCTATGGCTACACCTTC.

This chain uses TRBV11-2 with TRBJ1-4, with D unresolved. Germline values: CDR1 SGHAT, CDR2 FQNNGV. This CDR3 is 16 amino acids long. V gave up 3 bases and J gave up 5 bases, with 16 bases separating them. Written as DNA, the CDR3 is TGTGCCAGCAGCTTGTACCGGGTCGTGAAAAATGAAAAACTGTTTTTT. As protein: CASSLYRVVKNEKLFF.

The chain combines TRBV19 with TRBJ2-6, with 7 bases lining up with TRBD1. CDR3 size: 15 residues. Germline loops: CDR1 LNHDA, CDR2 SQIVND (reference sequence). The V and J ends lost 6 bases and 4 bases, in that order; junction bases with no gene match: 6. CDR3 sequence: CASSPTGFGANVLTF. The CDR3 coding sequence is TGTGCCAGTAGCCCGACAGGGTTCGGGGCCAACGTCCTGACTTTC.

The chain employs TRBV24-1 and TRBJ1-1; D may be TRBD1 (5 bases). Trimming stripped 5 bases from V and 4 bases from J, with 16 bases between. Germline values: CDR1 KGHDR, CDR2 SFDVKD. There are 15 residues in the CDR3. The CDR3 sequence is CATSGAGRGSTEAFF. As DNA, the CDR3 is TGTGCCACCAGTGGGGCAGGGCGTGGGAGCACTGAAGCTTTCTTT.

The chain links TRBV5-1 to TRBJ2-3; D gene uncertain. The CDR3 has 14 amino acids. Germline V gene sequence: CDR1 SGHRS, CDR2 YFSETQ. The germline V and J ends were trimmed by 4 bases and 1 base, with 10 bases remaining between them. The CDR3 loop is CASSEIVGTDTQYF. The CDR3 DNA reads as TGCGCCAGCAGCGAGATAGTGGGCACAGATACGCAGTATTTT. Full variable domain (rest looked up from reference TRBV5-1 and TRBJ2-3): KAGVTQTPRYLIKTRGQQVTLSCSPISGHRSVSWYQQTPGQGLQFLFEYFSETQRNKGNFPGRFSGRQFSNSRSEMNVSTLELGDSALYLCASSEIVGTDTQYFGPGTRLTVL.

The rearrangement joins TRBV7-2 to TRBJ2-2; possibly TRBD2 for D (7 bases). CDR3 length: 16 amino acids. V was pared by 3 bases and J by 8 bases, with 19 bases between. CDR1 is SGHTA and CDR2 is FQGNSA in the germline V gene. The CDR3 region has the DNA TGTGCCAGCAGCTTTAGGGGGGGGAATTACTCGGGGGAGCTGTTTTTT. Translated: CASSFRGGNYSGELFF.

The chain employs TRBV20-1 and TRBJ1-2; TRBD1 matches 8 bases. V shed 6 bases and J 6 bases; nucleotides not matched to a gene: 3. CDR1 DFQATT and CDR2 SNEGSKA come from the germline V gene (reference sequence). The CDR3 sequence is 11 residues long. The CDR3 is CSAGTGDGYTF. The CDR3 DNA sequence: TGCAGTGCCGGGACAGGAGATGGCTACACCTTC.

The rearrangement uses TRBV7-2 and TRBJ1-2; a weak D match, TRBD1 (5 bases). CDR1 and CDR2 from the germline V gene are SGHTA and FQGNSA. Trimming shortened V by 0 bases and J by 4 bases, and 9 bases separated the two germline ends. The CDR3 contains 14 residues. CDR3 DNA sequence: TGTGCCAGCAGCTTAGCTGGGGCAGGCTATGGCTACACCTTC. Its translation is CASSLAGAGYGYTF.

The chain joins TRBV7-8 to TRBJ1-2; no firm D call. Germline values: CDR1 SGHVS, CDR2 FQNEAQ. This CDR3 region has 13 residues. Trimming pared 5 bases from V and 5 bases from J, leaving 12 bases between. CDR3 protein: CASSIGGGYGYTF. The CDR3 coding sequence is TGTGCCAGCAGCATAGGAGGCGGATATGGCTACACCTTC. Combining the CDR3 with reference TRBV7-8 and TRBJ1-2 gives the whole variable domain GAGVSQSPRYKVAKRGQDVALRCDPISGHVSLFWYQQALGQGPEFLTYFQNEAQLDKSGLPSDRFFAERPEGSVSTLKIQRTQQEDSAVYLCASSIGGGYGYTFGSGTRLTVV.

The rearrangement joins TRBV4-3 to TRBJ2-7; 7 bases fit TRBD1. CDR1 and CDR2 (germline): LGHNA, YSLEER. Trimming removed 3 bases from V and 11 bases from J; junction bases left unmatched: 13. This CDR3 spans 14 amino acids. The CDR3 bases are TGCGCCAGCAGCCAGGGGGCCCGGGACAGAAGGAAGTACGTC. It codes for CASSQGARDRRKYV.

The chain recombines TRBV18 with TRBJ1-6, with 7 nucleotides matching TRBD1. The CDR3 runs to 15 residues. V was clipped by 1 base and J by 5 bases; unmatched bases: 2. Germline CDR1 reads KGHSH; CDR2 reads LQKENI. The CDR3 coding sequence is TGTGCCAGCTCACCACTGGGACAGAATAATTCACCCCTCCACTTT. It yields the protein CASSPLGQNNSPLHF.

The chain joins TRBV6-6 to TRBJ2-7; D remains unclear. This CDR3 comprises 13 residues. Germline assignment: CDR1 MNHNY and CDR2 SVGAGI (reference sequence). Trimming removed 4 bases at V and 3 bases at J, with 10 bases between. The CDR3 nucleotides are TGTGCCAGCAGTTTAGGCAGCTACTACGAGCAGTACGTC. This encodes CASSLGSYYEQYV.

This clone was seen only once. The chain uses TRBV9 and TRBJ2-1, with D hard to call. There are 14 residues in the CDR3. From germline, CDR1 is SGDLS and CDR2 YYNGEE. V was shortened by 4 bases and J by 0 bases, with 8 bases between the two germline ends. CDR3 residues: CASSYGPSYNEQFF. In DNA form, the CDR3 reads TGTGCCAGCAGCTATGGGCCCTCCTACAATGAGCAGTTCTTC.

The rearrangement links TRBV7-3 to TRBJ2-3, with D unclear. V was clipped by 5 bases and J by 1 base, with 10 bases between them. The CDR3 runs 14 residues. Germline V gene sequence: CDR1 SGHTA, CDR2 FQGTGA. The DNA of the CDR3 is TGTGCCAGCAGCACAACCGGAGGCACAGATACGCAGTATTTT. It specifies CASSTTGGTDTQYF. The full variable domain, its missing parts supplied by reference TRBV7-3 and TRBJ2-3, is GAGVSQTPSNKVTEKGKYVELRCDPISGHTALYWYRQSLGQGPEFLIYFQGTGAADDSGLPNDRFFAVRPEGSVSTLKIQRTERGDSAVYLCASSTTGGTDTQYFGPGTRLTVL.

V gene TRBV4-1 combines with J gene TRBJ1-4; the D gene is possibly TRBD1 (5 bases). The germline V gene has CDR1 MGHRA and CDR2 YSYEKL. CDR3 length equals 17 residues. Trimming stripped 0 bases from V and 8 bases from J, with 19 bases between. The CDR3 is CASSQDRGGETQEKLFF. The CDR3 bases are TGCGCCAGCAGCCAAGACCGGGGAGGGGAAACTCAAGAAAAACTGTTTTTT.

This rearrangement joins TRBV5-1 to TRBJ2-2, with D tentatively TRBD1 (6 bases). From germline, CDR1 is SGHRS and CDR2 YFSETQ. This CDR3 is 14 amino acids long. Trimming stripped 4 bases from V and 4 bases from J, with 11 bases between. The CDR3 region has the DNA TGCGCCAGCAGCCAGAGAGGGGGCACCGGGGAGCTGTTTTTT. The encoded protein is CASSQRGGTGELFF.

The chain links TRBV10-2 to TRBJ1-6; perhaps TRBD1 as D (5 bases). In germline, CDR1 is WSHSY, CDR2 SAAADI. The V end lost 7 bases, the J end lost 2 bases, and 9 bases lay between the germline ends. CDR3 length: 14 amino acids. The CDR3 coding sequence is TGCGCCAGCATTGGGACGGCCTATAATTCACCCCTCCACTTT. Translated: CASIGTAYNSPLHF.